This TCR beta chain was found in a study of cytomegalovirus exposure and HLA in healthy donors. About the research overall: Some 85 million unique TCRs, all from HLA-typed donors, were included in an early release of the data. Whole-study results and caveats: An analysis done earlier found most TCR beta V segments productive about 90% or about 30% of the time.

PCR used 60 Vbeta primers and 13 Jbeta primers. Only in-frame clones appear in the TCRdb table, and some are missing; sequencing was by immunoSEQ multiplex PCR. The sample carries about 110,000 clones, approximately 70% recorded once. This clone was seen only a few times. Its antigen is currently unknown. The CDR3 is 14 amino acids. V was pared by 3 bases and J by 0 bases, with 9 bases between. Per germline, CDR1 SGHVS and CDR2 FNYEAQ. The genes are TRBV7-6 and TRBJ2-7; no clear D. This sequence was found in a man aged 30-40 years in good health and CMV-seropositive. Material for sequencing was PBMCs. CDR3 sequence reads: CASSFLSLSYEQYF. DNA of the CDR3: TGTGCCAGCAGCTTTCTAAGCCTCTCCTACGAGCAGTACTTC.